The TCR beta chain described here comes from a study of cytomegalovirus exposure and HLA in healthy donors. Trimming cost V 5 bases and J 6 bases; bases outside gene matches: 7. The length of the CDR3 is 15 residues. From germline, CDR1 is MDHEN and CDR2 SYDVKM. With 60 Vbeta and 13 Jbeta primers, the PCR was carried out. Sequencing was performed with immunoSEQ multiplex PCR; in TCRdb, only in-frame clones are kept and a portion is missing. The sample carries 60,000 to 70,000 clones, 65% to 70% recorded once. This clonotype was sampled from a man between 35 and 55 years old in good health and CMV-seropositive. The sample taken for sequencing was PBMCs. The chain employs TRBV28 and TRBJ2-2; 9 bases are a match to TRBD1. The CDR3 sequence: CASSVSGTGSGELFF. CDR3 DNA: TGTGCCAGCAGTGTATCAGGGACAGGGTCCGGGGAGCTGTTTTTT.